This entry lists 32 T cell receptor beta chains sequenced from one sample in a study of cytomegalovirus exposure and HLA in healthy donors. The PCR was carried out with 60 Vbeta primers and 13 Jbeta primers. The table came from immunoSEQ multiplex PCR; TCRdb's copy has only in-frame clones and leaves some out. The table lists around 140,000 clones, roughly three quarters of them singletons. The sequencing input was PBMCs. These receptors originate from a woman aged 18 to 35 in good health and CMV-seronegative.

The chain has TRBV5-6 and TRBJ2-7, with D uncertain. Trimming stripped 3 bases from V and 3 bases from J, with 13 bases between. The germline V gene has CDR1 SGHDT and CDR2 YYEEEE. The CDR3 length is 14 residues. This chain's CDR3 is CASSSSGRHYEQYF. In nucleotides, the CDR3 is TGTGCCAGCAGCTCCTCAGGCCGTCACTACGAGCAGTACTTC.

The chain links TRBV11-2 to TRBJ2-7, with D possibly being TRBD2 (6 bases). Germline assignment: CDR1 SGHAT and CDR2 FQNNGV. This CDR3 has 16 amino acids. The V gene lost 4 bases and the J gene lost 3 bases, with 19 bases spanning the gap. CDR3 in DNA: TGTGCCAGCAGCTCTCCCGCTAGCGAATACGACTACGAGCAGTACTTC. It specifies CASSSPASEYDYEQYF. The whole variable domain, remainder taken from reference TRBV11-2 and TRBJ2-7, is EAGVAQSPRYKIIEKRQSVAFWCNPISGHATLYWYQQILGQGPKLLIQFQNNGVVDDSQLPKDRFSAERLKGVDSTLKIQPAKLEDSAVYLCASSSPASEYDYEQYFGPGTRLTVT.

The rearrangement joins TRBV4-1 to TRBJ2-5, with D possibly matching TRBD1 (6 bases). V gave up 4 bases and J gave up 5 bases, with 14 bases separating them. This CDR3 is built from 14 residues. Germline V gives CDR1 MGHRA, CDR2 YSYEKL. CDR3 sequence: CASSPGVEGETQYF. In DNA, the CDR3 is TGCGCCAGCAGCCCAGGGGTGGAAGGGGAGACCCAGTACTTC.

The CDR3, as DNA: TGTGCCAGCAGCAACACAGGGCTCGGCACTGAAGCTTTCTTT. Amino acid sequence: CASSNTGLGTEAFF. V is TRBV21-1 and J is TRBJ1-1; TRBD1 is the table's D call, not checked against the DNA. TRBV21-1 is a pseudogene. The CDR3 loop spans 14 amino acids.

J is TRBJ1-1 and V is TRBV6-1; 9 bases align to TRBD1. From germline, CDR1 is MNHNS and CDR2 SASEGT. This CDR3 spans 16 amino acids. With 4 bases clipped from V and 1 base from J, the junction kept 7 bases outside the gene matches. The CDR3 bases are TGTGCCAGCAGTGCTTACAGGGGGCGTTCGAACACTGAAGCTTTCTTT. Encoded protein: CASSAYRGRSNTEAFF.

As DNA, the CDR3 is TGTGCCAGCAGCTTGGGCGGGACGGGGCTCTACGAGCAGTACTTC. This sequence encodes CASSLGGTGLYEQYF. The genes are TRBV5-4 and TRBJ2-7, with D maybe TRBD2 (6 bases). This CDR3 region has 15 residues. Per germline, CDR1 SGHNT and CDR2 YYREEE (reference sequence). V lost 0 bases, J lost 3 bases, and 13 bases lay in between.

CDR3 amino acids: CASSPEVGPYEQYF. The CDR3 coding sequence is TGTGCCAGCAGCCCCGAGGTGGGTCCCTACGAGCAGTACTTC. The chain uses TRBV27 and TRBJ2-5; no clear D gene. The J call could be wrong; TRBJ2-7 is a better fit for the DNA end. From germline, CDR1 is MNHEY and CDR2 SMNVEV (reference sequence). The CDR3 loop spans 14 amino acids.

This clone was counted once. The J gene is TRBJ1-2, the V gene TRBV2, with a weak D call TRBD1 (5 bases). Trimming took off 6 bases at V and 4 bases at J, with 12 bases between the two ends. CDR1 and CDR2 (germline): SNHLY, FYNNEI. The CDR3 sequence is 13 residues long. CDR3 sequence reads: CASRGGKGYGYTF. CDR3 DNA: TGTGCCAGCAGGGGGGGGAAAGGCTATGGCTACACCTTC.

This chain uses TRBV6-5 with TRBJ2-2, with TRBD2 identical over 7 bases. Trimming at V came to 7 bases and at J to 6 bases, leaving 11 bases not matched to a gene. The CDR3 covers 15 residues. Germline loops: CDR1 MNHEY, CDR2 SVGAGI. CDR3 sequence (DNA): TGTGCCAGCATCGCCTCCCGACTAGCCCCCGGGGAGCTGTTTTTT. Its translation is CASIASRLAPGELFF.

J is TRBJ1-4 and V is TRBV10-3; 8 positions agree with TRBD1. V dropped 10 bases and J dropped 3; count of bases not matched to a gene: 4. This CDR3 is built from 13 residues. CDR1 and CDR2 (germline): ENHRY, SYGVKD. CDR3 amino acids: CATLDRANEKLFF. The DNA for the CDR3 is TGTGCCACACTGGACAGGGCTAATGAAAAACTGTTTTTT.

V usage is TRBV28 and J usage is TRBJ2-2, with D tentatively TRBD1 (6 bases). Germline CDR1 and CDR2: MDHEN and SYDVKM. The CDR3 contains 16 residues. Between the trimmed V and J ends, which lost 3 bases and 4 bases, there was a span of 15 bases. This CDR3 reads CASSLPGHKFTGELFF. The DNA for the CDR3 is TGTGCCAGCAGTTTGCCGGGACACAAGTTCACCGGGGAGCTGTTTTTT.

The V gene is TRBV27, the J gene TRBJ1-5; no clear D. From germline, CDR1 is MNHEY and CDR2 SMNVEV (reference sequence). The CDR3 covers 14 residues. V was cut by 3 bases and J by 1 base, with 7 bases left in between. The CDR3 region has the DNA TGTGCCAGCAGTTTTCGTCAGAGCAATCAGCCCCAGCATTTT. This translates into CASSFRQSNQPQHF.

V usage is TRBV5-4 and J usage is TRBJ2-7; possible D gene TRBD1, 6 bases. Per the germline V gene, CDR1 is SGHNT and CDR2 is YYREEE (reference sequence). The length of the CDR3 is 15 residues. Trimming removed 5 bases at V and 3 bases at J, with 18 bases between. In nucleotides, the CDR3 is TGTGCCAGCAGTCGCGATCCAGGGGTCGGCTACGAGCAGTACTTC. It is translated as CASSRDPGVGYEQYF.

This rearrangement joins TRBV19 to TRBJ1-2; 9 nucleotides agree with TRBD1. The CDR3 runs to 17 residues. Germline values: CDR1 LNHDA, CDR2 SQIVND (reference sequence). The junction had 13 bases not matched to a gene; V was cut back by 4 bases and J by 4 bases. The DNA of the CDR3 is TGTGCCAGTAGTAATCAGGGACAGGGAAGAACTGGCTATGGCTACACCTTC. As protein: CASSNQGQGRTGYGYTF.

The J gene is TRBJ2-7, the V gene TRBV7-9, with D maybe TRBD2 (6 bases). Germline CDR1 reads SEHNR; CDR2 reads FQNEAQ (reference sequence). There are 16 residues in the CDR3. V lost 2 bases, J lost 0 bases, and 14 bases lay in between. The CDR3 region has the DNA TGTGCCAGCAGCTTACGTAATGGGCGGGACTCCTACGAGCAGTACTTC. The encoded protein is CASSLRNGRDSYEQYF.

In this sample, this clone turned up a few times. J is TRBJ1-1 and V is TRBV5-1, with TRBD1 identical over 7 bases. V trimming: 0 bases; J trimming: 3 bases; junction bases outside the gene matches: 2. Germline CDR1 is SGHRS and CDR2 is YFSETQ. The CDR3 has 14 amino acids. The CDR3 DNA reads TGCGCCAGCAGCTTGGACACAGGGGACACTGAAGCTTTCTTT. It yields the protein CASSLDTGDTEAFF.

V and J are TRBV25-1 and TRBJ1-4; a possible D gene is TRBD1 (5 bases). From germline, CDR1 is MGHDK and CDR2 SYGVNS. The V end lost 6 bases, the J end lost 4 bases, and 18 bases lay between the germline ends. The CDR3 contains 16 residues. The CDR3 sequence is CASRPTSGPVNEKLFF. The DNA for the CDR3 is TGTGCCAGCAGACCAACGTCAGGGCCGGTTAATGAAAAACTGTTTTTT.

This clone was detected only a few times. The rearrangement uses TRBV30 and TRBJ1-4; no clear D. The CDR3 is made up of 13 amino acids. V lost 1 base to trimming and J lost 8 bases, with 11 bases between them. Germline loops: CDR1 GTSNPN, CDR2 SVGIG (reference sequence). The CDR3 here is CAWSAGRGEKLFF. For the CDR3, the DNA is TGTGCCTGGAGTGCGGGAAGAGGAGAAAAACTGTTTTTT.

In its sample, this clone was seen once. V usage is TRBV6-5 and J usage is TRBJ1-4; D remains unclear. The CDR3 consists of 15 residues. The V gene's germline CDR1 is MNHEY and CDR2 SVGAGI. V lost 2 bases and J lost 8, with 15 bases in between. The CDR3 region is CASSYGDTTGEKLFF. The CDR3 DNA follows: TGTGCCAGCAGTTACGGGGATACCACGGGAGAAAAACTGTTTTTT.

As DNA, the CDR3 is TGTGCCAGCAGCTTCCGGGACAGGGGGTATGGCTACACCTTC. This gives the protein CASSFRDRGYGYTF. The chain couples TRBV7-9 to TRBJ1-2; 11 bases fit TRBD1. Germline CDR1 reads SEHNR; CDR2 reads FQNEAQ (reference sequence). With 3 bases clipped from V and 5 bases from J, the junction kept 2 bases outside the gene matches. This CDR3 contains 14 residues.

This clone appeared a few times. The chain has TRBV11-2 and TRBJ2-1, with D possibly TRBD1 on 5 matching bases. Trimming removed 4 bases from V and 6 bases from J, with 28 bases in between. This CDR3 contains 19 residues. Germline V gene lookup returns CDR1 SGHAT and CDR2 FQNNGV. CDR3 bases: TGTGCCAGCAGCTCCCAGGGTAACGACCTAAAACCCGGTCTCAATGAGCAGTTCTTC. Translation gives CASSSQGNDLKPGLNEQFF.

This chain joins TRBV5-4 and TRBJ2-1; the D gene is possibly TRBD2 (6 bases). The CDR3 has 15 amino acids. V lost 0 bases, J lost 9 bases, and 16 bases lay in between. Germline V lookup: CDR1 SGHNT, CDR2 YYREEE (reference sequence). The CDR3 is CASSLGTGAAGEQFF. CDR3 nucleotides: TGTGCCAGCAGCTTGGGAACGGGAGCGGCGGGTGAGCAGTTCTTC.

CDR3 sequence reads: CASSLAGISYEQYF. As DNA, the CDR3 is TGTGCCAGCAGTCTAGCGGGAATATCCTACGAGCAGTACTTC. The chain has TRBV27 and TRBJ2-7, with 9 bases lining up with TRBD2. The CDR3 contains 14 residues. Looked up from germline, CDR1 is MNHEY and CDR2 is SMNVEV (reference sequence). With 5 bases clipped from V and 1 base from J, the junction kept 3 bases outside the gene matches.

The V and J genes are TRBV5-1 and TRBJ2-1; TRBD1 might be the D (5 bases). V was trimmed by 3 bases and J by 7 bases, leaving 8 bases between them. The length of the CDR3 is 12 residues. Germline lookup yields CDR1 SGHRS and CDR2 YFSETQ. This CDR3 is CASSSPGNEQFF. The CDR3 nucleotides are TGCGCCAGCAGCTCCCCAGGGAATGAGCAGTTCTTC.

The chain combines TRBV25-1 with TRBJ2-1; TRBD2 matches at 9 bases. The V gene end was trimmed by 0 bases and the J gene end by 3 bases; junction bases not matched to a gene: 3. CDR1 MGHDK and CDR2 SYGVNS come from the germline V gene. This CDR3 spans 16 amino acids. The CDR3 DNA reads TGTGCCAGCAGTGAATACGGGACTAGCCTCTACAATGAGCAGTTCTTC. Protein: CASSEYGTSLYNEQFF.

The chain recombines TRBV5-1 with TRBJ2-2; TRBD1 is a possible D gene (6 bases). Germline V gene sequence: CDR1 SGHRS, CDR2 YFSETQ. Between the trimmed V and J ends, which lost 2 bases and 6 bases, there was a span of 20 bases. This CDR3 comprises 17 residues. The CDR3 region has the DNA TGCGCCAGCAGCTTAGACATCGGACAGAGCTCCGCCGGGGAGCTGTTTTTT. Translated: CASSLDIGQSSAGELFF. The variable domain in full, with the rest retrieved from reference TRBV5-1 and TRBJ2-2, is KAGVTQTPRYLIKTRGQQVTLSCSPISGHRSVSWYQQTPGQGLQFLFEYFSETQRNKGNFPGRFSGRQFSNSRSEMNVSTLELGDSALYLCASSLDIGQSSAGELFFGEGSRLTVL.

This rearrangement joins TRBV2 to TRBJ2-7, with a possible D match to TRBD1 (6 bases). CDR1 and CDR2 from the germline V gene are SNHLY and FYNNEI. CDR3 size: 14 residues. V was clipped by 4 bases and J by 7 bases, with 17 bases between them. The CDR3 DNA follows: TGTGCCAGCAGTGTGTCAGGGGTCCTGGGGGAGCAGTACTTC. It encodes CASSVSGVLGEQYF.

The rearrangement links TRBV19 to TRBJ1-2, with D tentatively TRBD1 (6 bases). The CDR3 contains 15 residues. V dropped 7 bases and J dropped 3 bases, with 18 bases sitting between them. Germline-derived CDR1 and CDR2 are LNHDA and SQIVND (reference sequence). This chain's CDR3 is CASTLGAKGDYGYTF. CDR3 nucleotides: TGTGCCAGTACCTTGGGGGCTAAGGGTGACTATGGCTACACCTTC.

The chain combines TRBV6-1 with TRBJ1-1; D gene unclear. The CDR3 sequence is 16 residues long. The V gene's germline CDR1 is MNHNS and CDR2 SASEGT. Trimming took 2 bases from V and 4 from J, leaving 17 bases between them. Here the CDR3 DNA reads TGTGCCAGCAGTGAATGGCGGTATGGAGGAGGCACTGAAGCTTTCTTT. Its protein is CASSEWRYGGGTEAFF.

This chain uses TRBV6-4 with TRBJ2-2; perhaps TRBD1 as D (6 bases). CDR1 and CDR2 from the germline V gene are MRHNA and SNTAGT. The V gene lost 4 bases and the J gene lost 4 bases, with 10 bases spanning the gap. The CDR3 sequence is 14 residues long. CDR3 bases: TGTGCCAGCAGTGGACAGGTCGGCACCGGGGAGCTGTTTTTT. As protein: CASSGQVGTGELFF.

V usage is TRBV9 and J usage is TRBJ2-1, with 9 bases matching TRBD2. The V gene's germline CDR1 is SGDLS and CDR2 YYNGEE. The J segment lost 4 bases and the V segment lost 3 bases, leaving 8 bases of the junction unmatched. The CDR3 totals 16 residues. The CDR3 is CASSAPTSGTYNEQFF. The CDR3 DNA reads as TGTGCCAGCAGCGCCCCGACTAGCGGAACTTACAATGAGCAGTTCTTC.

This chain connects TRBV30 to TRBJ1-4; unclear D gene. The CDR3 is 13 residues long. Germline CDR1 is GTSNPN and CDR2 is SVGIG (reference sequence). The V gene lost 7 bases and the J gene lost 7 bases, with 16 bases spanning the gap. The CDR3 here is CASAEGLLEKLFF. DNA of the CDR3: TGTGCCTCCGCGGAGGGTTTACTTGAAAAACTGTTTTTT.